The clone carrying this T cell receptor (beta chain) came up a few times. Unique molecular identifiers were incorporated during preparation of the TCRbeta library. TCRdb itself ran the PCR reads through MiXCR, one entry per CDR3 protein. The sample has some 550,000 distinct CDR3 sequences, 20% to 25% seen once. The data derive from a study of T-cell reconstitution after alpha-beta-depleted transplantation in children. The CDR3 extends over 14 amino acids. Germline V CDR1 and CDR2: SGHVS, FQNEAQ. After removal of 11 bases from V and 1 base from J, the junction contained 7 bases not matched to a gene. This specimen consisted of PBMCs, mostly from graft donor cells, obtained 360 days after TCRalphabeta/CD19-depleted stem cell transplant. The sequence was obtained from a boy under two years old who had a stem cell transplant for acute myeloid leukemia, so the T cells may come from the graft donor. The chain combines TRBV7-8 with TRBJ2-2, with 7 bases lining up with TRBD2. CDR3 sequence: CAAGRGENTGELFF. The CDR3 DNA reads as TGTGCCGCAGGGAGGGGTGAGAACACCGGGGAGCTGTTTTTT.